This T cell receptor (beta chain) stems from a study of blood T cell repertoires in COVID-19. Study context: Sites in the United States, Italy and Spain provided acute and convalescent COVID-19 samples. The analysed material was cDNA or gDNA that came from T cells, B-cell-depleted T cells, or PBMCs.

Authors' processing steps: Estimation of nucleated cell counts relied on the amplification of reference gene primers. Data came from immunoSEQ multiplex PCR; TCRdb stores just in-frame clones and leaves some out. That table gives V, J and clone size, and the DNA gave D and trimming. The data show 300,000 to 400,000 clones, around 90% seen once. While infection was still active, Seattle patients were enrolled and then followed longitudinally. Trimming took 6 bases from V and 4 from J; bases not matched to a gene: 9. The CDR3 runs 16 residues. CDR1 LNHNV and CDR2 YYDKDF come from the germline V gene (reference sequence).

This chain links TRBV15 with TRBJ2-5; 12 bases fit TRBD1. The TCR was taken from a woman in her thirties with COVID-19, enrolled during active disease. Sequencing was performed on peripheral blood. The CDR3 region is CATRSSGTGGGETQYF. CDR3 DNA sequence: TGTGCCACCAGAAGCTCCGGGACAGGGGGCGGAGAGACCCAGTACTTC. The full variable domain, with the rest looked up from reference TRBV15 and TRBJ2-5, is DAMVIQNPRYQVTQFGKPVTLSCSQTLNHNVMYWYQQKSSQAPKLLFHYYDKDFNNEADTPDNFQSRRPNTSFCFLDIRSPGLGDTAMYLCATRSSGTGGGETQYFGPGTRLLVL.